Following are 25 T cell receptor beta chains from one sample sequenced in a study of blood T cell repertoires in COVID-19. Libraries were prepared by immunoSEQ multiplex PCR; TCRdb keeps only in-frame clonotypes and omits some of them. The top ten hold roughly 4% of the sample, which has about 330,000 clones, around 87% seen once. The sample consisted of peripheral blood. The receptors here all came from a woman aged 45-65 years with active or convalescent COVID-19.

V gene TRBV5-1 combines with J gene TRBJ2-1; D is uncertain. Germline assignment: CDR1 SGHRS and CDR2 YFSETQ. The CDR3 loop spans 16 amino acids. Trimming removed 1 base at V and 0 bases at J, with 11 bases between. CDR3: CASSLWAASSYNEQFF. In DNA form, the CDR3 reads TGCGCCAGCAGCTTGTGGGCTGCCAGCTCCTACAATGAGCAGTTCTTC.

The chain recombines TRBV2 with TRBJ1-1, with unresolved D. Trimming pared 4 bases from V and 6 bases from J, leaving 15 bases between. CDR3 size: 14 residues. Germline V gene lookup returns CDR1 SNHLY and CDR2 FYNNEI. In DNA form, the CDR3 reads TGTGCCAGCAGTGTTGAGGGTGCGGGGTCTGAAGCTTTCTTT. Residues: CASSVEGAGSEAFF.

The chain carries TRBV29-1 and TRBJ2-7; 14 bases match TRBD2. The CDR3 has 15 amino acids. Germline V gene data show CDR1 as SQVTM and CDR2 as ANQGSEA. V trimming: 4 bases; J trimming: 6 bases; junction bases outside the gene matches: 8. The chain's CDR3 is CSVAKRLAGGSEQYF. DNA of the CDR3: TGCAGCGTTGCCAAGAGACTAGCGGGGGGGAGCGAGCAGTACTTC.

V and J are TRBV29-1 and TRBJ2-1; 10 bases map to TRBD2. Unmatched junction bases numbered 6, after V lost 2 bases and J lost 2 bases. This CDR3 spans 16 amino acids. CDR1 SQVTM and CDR2 ANQGSEA come from the germline V gene. CDR3 residues: CSVESGLANAYNEQFF. CDR3 coding DNA: TGCAGCGTTGAATCGGGACTAGCGAACGCCTACAATGAGCAGTTCTTC.

V gene TRBV15 combines with J gene TRBJ1-4, with D uncertain. The germline gives CDR1 LNHNV, CDR2 YYDKDF (reference sequence). The V end lost 0 bases, the J end lost 16 bases, and 15 bases lay between the germline ends. The CDR3 covers 13 residues. For the CDR3, the DNA is TGTGCCACCAGCAGAGATAGTGGCAGTGGAGCGTTTTTT. It translates to CATSRDSGSGAFF.

This chain connects TRBV6-5 to TRBJ1-1; D not resolved. CDR3 length: 14 residues. The V and J ends lost 4 bases and 3 bases respectively, with 12 bases between them. Per the germline V gene, CDR1 is MNHEY and CDR2 is SVGAGI. CDR3 loop: CASSSLEFYTEAFF. The DNA for the CDR3 is TGTGCCAGCAGTTCCCTCGAGTTTTACACTGAAGCTTTCTTT.

V is TRBV19 and J is TRBJ2-3, with D perhaps matching TRBD1 (5 bases). V was cut by 7 bases and J by 1 base, with 12 bases left in between. Germline V lookup: CDR1 LNHDA, CDR2 SQIVND (reference sequence). The CDR3 has 14 amino acids. The CDR3 loop is CASTKGSRTDTQYF. The CDR3 DNA sequence: TGTGCCAGTACTAAGGGGTCCCGCACAGATACGCAGTATTTT. Together with reference TRBV19 and TRBJ2-3, the CDR3 gives the full variable domain: DGGITQSPKYLFRKEGQNVTLSCEQNLNHDAMYWYRQDPGQGLRLIYYSQIVNDFQKGDIAEGYSVSREKKESFPLTVTSAQKNPTAFYLCASTKGSRTDTQYFGPGTRLTVL.

In its sample, this clone was seen a few times. The V and J genes are TRBV3-1 (or the pseudogene TRBV3-2) and TRBJ2-7; 12 bases align to TRBD2. V shed 4 bases and J 4 bases; nucleotides not matched to a gene: 5. This CDR3 is built from 15 residues. Germline assignment: CDR1 LGHDT and CDR2 YNNKEL (reference sequence). CDR3 coding DNA: TGTGCCAGCAGCCGCAGACTAGCGGGGGAATACGAGCAGTACTTC. It yields the protein CASSRRLAGEYEQYF.

V gene TRBV15 combines with J gene TRBJ2-3; D not resolved. Germline values: CDR1 LNHNV, CDR2 YYDKDF (reference sequence). This CDR3 comprises 14 residues. V was cut by 6 bases and J by 3 bases, with 13 bases left in between. Written as DNA, the CDR3 is TGTGCCACCAGTTCATGGTTCGGGACAGATACGCAGTATTTT. Translated: CATSSWFGTDTQYF.

This chain links TRBV11-3 with TRBJ2-1; 9 nucleotides match TRBD2. This CDR3 region has 14 residues. The germline V gene has CDR1 SGHNT and CDR2 YENEEA. V lost 5 bases to trimming and J lost 4 bases; unmatched junction nucleotides: 3. CDR3 region: CASSPGLAYNEQFF. CDR3 DNA sequence: TGTGCCAGCAGCCCCGGACTAGCGTACAATGAGCAGTTCTTC. Full variable domain (rest looked up from reference TRBV11-3 and TRBJ2-1): EAGVVQSPRYKIIEKKQPVAFWCNPISGHNTLYWYLQNLGQGPELLIRYENEEAVDDSQLPKDRFSAERLKGVDSTLKIQPAELGDSAVYLCASSPGLAYNEQFFGPGTRLTVL.

This chain connects TRBV4-3 to TRBJ2-1; D is undetermined. Germline V gene lookup returns CDR1 LGHNA and CDR2 YSLEER. Trimming shortened V by 0 bases and J by 9 bases, and 12 bases separated the two germline ends. The CDR3 has 14 residues. The CDR3: CASSQDRVGGEQFF. The CDR3 nucleotides are TGCGCCAGCAGCCAAGACCGGGTAGGTGGTGAGCAGTTCTTC.

The chain recombines TRBV5-4 with TRBJ2-1; TRBD2 agrees at 16 bases. The CDR3 has 17 residues. V gave up 4 bases and J gave up 8 bases; unmatched junction bases: 9. Germline V lookup: CDR1 SGHNT, CDR2 YYREEE (reference sequence). The CDR3 DNA is TGTGCCAGCAGCCTGGGACTAGCGGGAGGGCTATCATATGAGCAGTTCTTC. Its translation is CASSLGLAGGLSYEQFF.

J is TRBJ1-2 and V is TRBV28; TRBD1 aligns across 7 bases. CDR1 MDHEN and CDR2 SYDVKM come from the germline V gene. CDR3 length equals 11 residues. V shed 9 bases, J shed 4 bases, and the junction held 2 bases outside the gene matches. Written as DNA, the CDR3 is TGTGCCAGTACAGGGGCCTATGGCTACACCTTC. Encoded protein: CASTGAYGYTF.

J is TRBJ1-2 and V is TRBV30; 9 bases are shared with TRBD1. CDR3 length: 14 amino acids. J was trimmed by 6 bases and V by 5 bases; bases with no gene match: 10. Germline CDR1 reads GTSNPN; CDR2 reads SVGIG (reference sequence). The DNA of the CDR3 is TGTGCCTGGCGGGGGGGGGACAGGGCCGATGGCTACACCTTC. This translates into CAWRGGDRADGYTF.

This clone was picked up one time. This chain joins TRBV5-4 and TRBJ2-2, with D unresolved. This CDR3 is built from 15 residues. Per the germline V gene, CDR1 is SGHNT and CDR2 is YYREEE (reference sequence). V lost 4 bases to trimming and J lost 2 bases, with 12 bases between them. The CDR3 nucleotides read TGTGCCAGCAGCCCAGGTGGCAGCAACACCGGGGAGCTGTTTTTT. Its protein product is CASSPGGSNTGELFF.

The gene calls are TRBV18 and TRBJ2-7; TRBD1 matches at 9 bases. The CDR3 sequence is 15 residues long. After removal of 1 base from V and 5 bases from J, the junction contained 6 bases not matched to a gene. Germline V gene data show CDR1 as KGHSH and CDR2 as LQKENI. The CDR3 sequence: CASSPLRTGVDEQYF. In DNA form, the CDR3 reads TGTGCCAGCTCACCACTGAGGACAGGGGTTGACGAGCAGTACTTC.

The rearrangement links TRBV19 to TRBJ1-2; D uncertain. Germline V gene sequence: CDR1 LNHDA, CDR2 SQIVND (reference sequence). CDR3 length: 11 residues. With 10 bases removed from V and 8 bases from J, the gap between germline ends came to 14 bases. The CDR3 loop reads CATTSGYGYTF. CDR3 in DNA: TGTGCCACCACCTCAGGATACGGCTACACCTTC.

This chain connects TRBV29-1 to TRBJ1-2, with 10 bases matching TRBD1. The germline V gene has CDR1 SQVTM and CDR2 ANQGSEA. The CDR3 is 12 residues long. The V segment lost 6 bases and the J segment 6 bases; nucleotides outside the gene matches: 4. This chain's CDR3 is CSVRGQGNGYTF. For the CDR3, the DNA is TGCAGCGTGCGGGGACAGGGGAATGGCTACACCTTC.

The chain is built from TRBV7-2 and TRBJ1-2; 9 nucleotides match TRBD1. The CDR3 is 15 residues long. Germline CDR1 SGHTA, CDR2 FQGNSA. Trimming cost V 2 bases and J 8 bases; bases outside gene matches: 9. The CDR3 bases are TGTGCCAGCAGCTTAATGACAGGGGGATTTGGGGGCTACACCTTC. Translation gives CASSLMTGGFGGYTF.

CDR3 amino acids: CASSSIDRDRSTEAFF. The CDR3 coding sequence is TGTGCCAGCAGTTCAATAGACAGGGACCGCAGCACTGAAGCTTTCTTT. The genes are TRBV27 and TRBJ1-1; TRBD1 matches 7 bases. V trimming: 4 bases; J trimming: 4 bases; junction bases outside the gene matches: 12. CDR3 length: 16 amino acids. CDR1 and CDR2 from the germline V gene are MNHEY and SMNVEV (reference sequence).

This chain links TRBV4-2 with TRBJ1-2; D is unclear. V shed 1 base and J shed 3 bases, with 21 bases lying between them. The CDR3 spans 18 residues. In germline, CDR1 is LGHNA, CDR2 YNFKEQ. The chain's CDR3 is CASSQVEGETRLHYGYTF. The CDR3 DNA reads TGTGCCAGCAGCCAAGTAGAGGGAGAAACTAGACTACACTATGGCTACACCTTC.

The chain joins TRBV9 to TRBJ1-4; D might be TRBD1 (6 bases). This CDR3 comprises 15 residues. Germline V gene lookup returns CDR1 SGDLS and CDR2 YYNGEE. Trimming cost V 0 bases and J 6 bases, with 12 bases left between them. The CDR3 DNA sequence: TGTGCCAGCAGCGTAGGGCCGGGACAATATGAAAAACTGTTTTTT. This sequence encodes CASSVGPGQYEKLFF.

The chain has TRBV28 and TRBJ1-1; 9 bases map to TRBD1. This CDR3 is built from 18 residues. V trimming: 2 bases; J trimming: 0 bases; junction bases outside the gene matches: 10. Germline values: CDR1 MDHEN, CDR2 SYDVKM. CDR3 protein: CASSLEGQGRGMNTEAFF. CDR3 DNA sequence: TGTGCCAGCAGTTTAGAGGGACAGGGTAGAGGAATGAACACTGAAGCTTTCTTT.

This clone was counted a single time. This chain uses TRBV7-2 with TRBJ1-1; D is uncertain. Germline values: CDR1 SGHTA, CDR2 FQGNSA. V lost 7 bases and J lost 3, with 15 bases in between. There are 14 residues in the CDR3. CDR3 bases: TGTGCCAGCACCCTTCTGGGAGGTGACACTGAAGCTTTCTTT. Its protein is CASTLLGGDTEAFF. Looking up the rest from reference TRBV7-2 and TRBJ1-1 gives the full variable domain: GAGVSQSPSNKVTEKGKDVELRCDPISGHTALYWYRQSLGQGLEFLIYFQGNSAPDKSGLPSDRFSAERTGGSVSTLTIQRTQQEDSAVYLCASTLLGGDTEAFFGQGTRLTVV.

The chain links TRBV7-2 to TRBJ2-3; TRBD1 agrees at 8 bases. Germline assignment: CDR1 SGHTA and CDR2 FQGNSA. The CDR3 runs 14 residues. The junction had 2 bases not matched to a gene; V was cut back by 3 bases and J by 3 bases. CDR3 sequence reads: CASSFQGATDTQYF. Here the CDR3 DNA reads TGTGCCAGCAGCTTCCAGGGGGCGACAGATACGCAGTATTTT.